This section outlines one T cell receptor (beta chain) sequence together with its context. Its antigen remains unknown. The sample is drawn from a study of identical twins. Unmatched junction bases numbered 13, after V lost 5 bases and J lost 4 bases. CDR1 and CDR2 (germline): SSHAT, FNYEAQ (reference sequence). CDR3 length equals 16 residues. TCRdb fed the 5' RACE reads into MiXCR, producing one record per CDR3 protein. Seen here are 500,000 to 700,000 distinct CDR3 sequences, less than 9% observed once, and the top ten hold around 1.6%. Study-wide points: The authors noted that invariant MAIT and iNKT cells could partly confound zero-insertion analyses.

These data are also associated with another study on yellow fever vaccine responses in identical twins.

This clonotype was sampled from a woman between 18 and 29 years old in good health. The source material was PBMCs. The V and J genes are TRBV7-7 and TRBJ2-5, with 7 bases that match TRBD2. CDR3 amino acids: CASSLTQAGSGETQYF. DNA for the CDR3: TGTGCCAGCAGCCTAACCCAAGCGGGAAGTGGAGAGACCCAGTACTTC.